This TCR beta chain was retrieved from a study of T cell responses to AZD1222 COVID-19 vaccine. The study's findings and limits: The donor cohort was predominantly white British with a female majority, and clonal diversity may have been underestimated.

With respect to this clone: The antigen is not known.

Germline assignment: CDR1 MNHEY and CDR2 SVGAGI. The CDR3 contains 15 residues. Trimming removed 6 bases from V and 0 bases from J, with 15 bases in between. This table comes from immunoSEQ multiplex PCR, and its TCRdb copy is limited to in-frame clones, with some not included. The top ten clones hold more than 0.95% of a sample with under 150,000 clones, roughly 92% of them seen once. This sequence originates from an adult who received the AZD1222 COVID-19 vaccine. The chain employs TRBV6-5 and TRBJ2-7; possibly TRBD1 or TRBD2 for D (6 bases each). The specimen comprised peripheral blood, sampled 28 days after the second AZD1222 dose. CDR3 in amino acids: CASSLGGGPSYEQYF. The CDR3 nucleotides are TGTGCCAGCAGCCTAGGGGGAGGCCCCTCCTACGAGCAGTACTTC.